These 27 T cell receptor beta chains came from one sample sequenced in a study of blood T cell repertoires in COVID-19. Sequencing was performed with immunoSEQ multiplex PCR; in TCRdb, only in-frame clones are kept and a portion is missing. The sample consists of roughly 200,000 clones, 78% of them appearing once. Sequencing was carried out using peripheral blood. These receptors were obtained from a woman over 75 with active or convalescent COVID-19.

The chain recombines TRBV19 with TRBJ1-3; D is undetermined. The CDR3 covers 12 residues. Germline V gene data show CDR1 as LNHDA and CDR2 as SQIVND (reference sequence). V dropped 6 bases and J dropped 4 bases, with 7 bases sitting between them. Here the CDR3 reads CASSTQGNTIYF. As DNA, the CDR3 is TGTGCCAGTAGCACCCAGGGAAACACCATATATTTT.

This clone appeared a few times. The chain has TRBV3-1 (or the pseudogene TRBV3-2) and TRBJ1-1, with TRBD1 matching 11 bases. The germline V gene has CDR1 LGHDT and CDR2 YNNKEL (reference sequence). The CDR3 length is 15 residues. After removal of 2 bases from V and 3 bases from J, the junction contained 2 bases not matched to a gene. DNA for the CDR3: TGTGCCAGCAGCCAATGGGGACAGGGGGACACTGAAGCTTTCTTT. Translation gives CASSQWGQGDTEAFF.

V gene TRBV14 combines with J gene TRBJ1-4; TRBD1 matches at 7 bases. Germline CDR1 and CDR2: SGHDN and FVKESK. Unmatched junction bases numbered 5, after V lost 0 bases and J lost 4 bases. CDR3 length: 16 residues. The CDR3, as DNA: TGTGCCAGCAGCCAAGATTCGGGACAGCTTAATGAAAAACTGTTTTTT. It yields the protein CASSQDSGQLNEKLFF.

The genes are TRBV2 and TRBJ2-2; tentatively, D is TRBD2 (5 bases). V was clipped by 3 bases and J by 0 bases, with 11 bases between them. The CDR3 loop spans 16 amino acids. Germline CDR1 is SNHLY and CDR2 is FYNNEI. The CDR3 DNA reads TGTGCCAGCAGTGATTGGCGACTAACGAACACCGGGGAGCTGTTTTTT. Protein: CASSDWRLTNTGELFF.

In this sample, this clone turned up a few times. The chain combines TRBV9 with TRBJ2-5; 9 positions match TRBD1. Germline values: CDR1 SGDLS, CDR2 YYNGEE. The CDR3 sequence is 17 residues long. V lost 1 base and J lost 1; bases outside the gene matches: 8. This chain's CDR3 is CASSVLGVGQGQETQYF. For the CDR3, the DNA is TGTGCCAGCAGCGTACTCGGGGTGGGACAGGGCCAAGAGACCCAGTACTTC.

The rearrangement joins TRBV18 to TRBJ2-7; TRBD1 matches at 10 bases. There are 17 residues in the CDR3. Germline V gives CDR1 KGHSH, CDR2 LQKENI. V shed 0 bases and J 4 bases; nucleotides not matched to a gene: 9. CDR3 protein: CASSPPGRRTGGYEQYF. The CDR3 nucleotides read TGTGCCAGCTCACCACCGGGTCGCCGGACAGGGGGTTACGAGCAGTACTTC. Drawing the rest from reference TRBV18 and TRBJ2-7, the complete variable domain is NAGVMQNPRHLVRRRGQEARLRCSPMKGHSHVYWYRQLPEEGLKFMVYLQKENIIDESGMPKERFSAEFPKEGPSILRIQQVVRGDSAAYFCASSPPGRRTGGYEQYFGPGTRLTVT.

The J gene is TRBJ2-5, the V gene TRBV5-1; TRBD1 agrees at 11 bases. The CDR3 consists of 15 residues. The germline V gene has CDR1 SGHRS and CDR2 YFSETQ. V lost 4 bases to trimming and J lost 2 bases; unmatched junction nucleotides: 4. Here the CDR3 reads CASSTGQGEQETQYF. The CDR3 DNA follows: TGCGCCAGCAGCACGGGACAGGGGGAGCAAGAGACCCAGTACTTC. Supplemented by reference TRBV5-1 and TRBJ2-5, the full variable domain reads KAGVTQTPRYLIKTRGQQVTLSCSPISGHRSVSWYQQTPGQGLQFLFEYFSETQRNKGNFPGRFSGRQFSNSRSEMNVSTLELGDSALYLCASSTGQGEQETQYFGPGTRLLVL.

The J gene is TRBJ1-2, the V gene TRBV19, with 9 bases aligning to TRBD1. Germline V gives CDR1 LNHDA, CDR2 SQIVND (reference sequence). The CDR3 is 17 residues long. The J segment lost 5 bases and the V segment lost 5 bases, leaving 15 bases of the junction unmatched. CDR3 in DNA: TGTGCCAGTAGTCCAAGAACCGGGACAGGGACCCTTTATGGCTACACCTTC. It yields the protein CASSPRTGTGTLYGYTF. Variable domain in full (rest from reference TRBV19 and TRBJ1-2): DGGITQSPKYLFRKEGQNVTLSCEQNLNHDAMYWYRQDPGQGLRLIYYSQIVNDFQKGDIAEGYSVSREKKESFPLTVTSAQKNPTAFYLCASSPRTGTGTLYGYTFGSGTRLTVV.

The J gene is TRBJ1-4, the V gene TRBV25-1, with 8 bases matching TRBD1. Germline V gene lookup returns CDR1 MGHDK and CDR2 SYGVNS. The CDR3 has 15 amino acids. Unmatched junction bases numbered 6, after V lost 3 bases and J lost 6 bases. CDR3 protein: CASSESAGGHEKLFF. The CDR3 bases are TGTGCCAGCAGTGAGTCGGCAGGGGGCCATGAAAAACTGTTTTTT.

The chain combines TRBV19 with TRBJ1-5; a weak D match, TRBD1 (5 bases). Germline-derived CDR1 and CDR2 are LNHDA and SQIVND (reference sequence). This CDR3 region has 17 residues. V shed 7 bases and J shed 1 base, with 20 bases lying between them. The CDR3 sequence: CASKPSHVAGSNQPQHF. Written as DNA, the CDR3 is TGTGCCAGTAAACCGTCCCATGTGGCAGGGAGCAATCAGCCCCAGCATTTT.

V and J are TRBV4-2 and TRBJ1-2; the match to TRBD1 covers 9 bases. CDR1 LGHNA and CDR2 YNFKEQ come from the germline V gene. J lost 6 bases, V lost 4 bases, and 6 bases had no gene match. CDR3 length: 14 amino acids. The CDR3 protein is CASSRPDRGNGYTF. The CDR3 DNA reads as TGTGCCAGCAGCCGGCCGGACAGGGGAAATGGCTACACCTTC.

This chain joins TRBV28 and TRBJ2-3, with a tentative D call TRBD2 (6 bases). Germline assignment: CDR1 MDHEN and CDR2 SYDVKM. The V gene lost 4 bases and the J gene lost 5 bases, with 13 bases spanning the gap. The CDR3 runs 14 residues. The CDR3 reads CASSSGGLGDTQYF. The CDR3 DNA reads TGTGCCAGCAGTTCCGGGGGTTTAGGAGATACGCAGTATTTT.

This chain joins TRBV5-6 and TRBJ2-7; D is ambiguous. Trimming pared 0 bases from V and 10 bases from J, leaving 11 bases between. The CDR3 contains 12 residues. Germline values: CDR1 SGHDT, CDR2 YYEEEE. CDR3 amino acids: CASSLEGAVQYF. CDR3 DNA sequence: TGTGCCAGCAGCTTGGAAGGAGCAGTTCAGTACTTC.

This chain connects TRBV3-1 (or the pseudogene TRBV3-2) to TRBJ1-4; D is undetermined. Germline V CDR1 and CDR2: LGHDT, YNNKEL (reference sequence). Deletions cut 4 bases from V and 8 bases from J, with 11 bases between. CDR3 size: 13 residues. The CDR3 coding sequence is TGTGCCAGCAGCCGCCTAGACGGGGAAAAACTGTTTTTT. This codes for CASSRLDGEKLFF.

The V and J genes are TRBV28 and TRBJ2-3; 10 bases line up with TRBD2. The CDR3 is made up of 17 amino acids. Trimming took 6 bases from V and 8 from J; bases not matched to a gene: 17. Germline values: CDR1 MDHEN, CDR2 SYDVKM. In DNA, the CDR3 is TGTGCCAGCAGCCTTCCTCTAGCGGGGGAAATGAAGTTTACGCAGTATTTT. Protein: CASSLPLAGEMKFTQYF.

V gene TRBV2 combines with J gene TRBJ1-4, with D perhaps matching TRBD1 (5 bases). V gave up 8 bases and J gave up 9 bases, with 16 bases separating them. The germline CDR1 and CDR2 sequences are SNHLY and FYNNEI. The CDR3 is 13 residues long. The CDR3 nucleotides are TGTGCCAGCGGTCCCAGGCAGGGCCAAAAACTGTTTTTT. Its translation: CASGPRQGQKLFF.

This sequence joins TRBV14 and TRBJ1-2; D is ambiguous. The length of the CDR3 is 13 residues. Germline lookup yields CDR1 SGHDN and CDR2 FVKESK. Trimming removed 2 bases from V and 1 base from J, with 5 bases in between. The CDR3 region has the DNA TGTGCCAGCAGCCAACAGCGTAACTATGGCTACACCTTC. This translates into CASSQQRNYGYTF.

The CDR3 sequence is CAIRNEGDYGYTF. CDR3 nucleotide sequence: TGTGCCATCAGAAATGAAGGGGACTATGGCTACACCTTC. The chain links TRBV10-3 to TRBJ1-2; D may be TRBD1 (5 bases). The CDR3 spans 13 residues. Per the germline V gene, CDR1 is ENHRY and CDR2 is SYGVKD. V lost 6 bases and J 3 bases, leaving 11 bases between the germline ends.

The chain combines TRBV5-1 with TRBJ1-1; no definite D call. The V gene's germline CDR1 is SGHRS and CDR2 YFSETQ. The CDR3 extends over 15 amino acids. V dropped 1 base and J dropped 0 bases, with 10 bases sitting between them. CDR3 sequence reads: CASSLSGRMNTEAFF. The CDR3 nucleotides read TGCGCCAGCAGCTTGTCGGGTCGGATGAACACTGAAGCTTTCTTT.

The chain combines TRBV28 with TRBJ1-2; possibly TRBD1 for D (5 bases). The CDR3 loop spans 15 amino acids. CDR1 and CDR2 from the germline V gene are MDHEN and SYDVKM. V was clipped by 5 bases and J by 1 base, with 14 bases between them. CDR3 sequence: CASSPIRQINYGYTF. As DNA, the CDR3 is TGTGCCAGCAGTCCTATCCGACAGATTAACTATGGCTACACCTTC.

The chain links TRBV6-2 or TRBV6-3 to TRBJ1-1; no definite D call. Trimming shortened V by 2 bases and J by 0 bases, and 4 bases separated the two germline ends. The CDR3 loop spans 13 amino acids. CDR1 and CDR2 (germline): MNHEY, SVGEGT. The CDR3 protein is CASSYNMNTEAFF. The CDR3 DNA reads TGTGCCAGCAGTTACAACATGAACACTGAAGCTTTCTTT.

This chain joins TRBV5-1 and TRBJ2-1; 8 positions agree with TRBD1. The V and J ends lost 3 bases and 8 bases, in that order; junction bases with no gene match: 10. Germline values: CDR1 SGHRS, CDR2 YFSETQ. CDR3 length equals 15 residues. The CDR3, as DNA: TGCGCCAGCAGCTGGGCGGGACAGGCGGCTGATGAGCAGTTCTTC. This codes for CASSWAGQAADEQFF.

This chain uses TRBV11-3 with TRBJ2-5; no clear D gene. The CDR3 covers 13 residues. Trimming took off 0 bases at V and 2 bases at J, with 4 bases between the two ends. CDR1 SGHNT and CDR2 YENEEA come from the germline V gene. CDR3 DNA: TGTGCCAGCAGCTTAGAACAGCAAGAGACCCAGTACTTC. This codes for CASSLEQQETQYF.

This chain joins TRBV3-1 (or the pseudogene TRBV3-2) and TRBJ2-6, with TRBD1 matching 7 bases. The CDR3 totals 18 residues. The junction had 13 bases not matched to a gene; V was cut back by 8 bases and J by 0 bases. The germline V gene encodes CDR1 LGHDT and CDR2 YNNKEL (reference sequence). CDR3 in DNA: TGTGCCAGCTCTAGGGGGCTCATCACCTCCTCTGGGGCCAACGTCCTGACTTTC. It translates to CASSRGLITSSGANVLTF.

The gene calls are TRBV21-1 and TRBJ1-2; TRBD1, the D gene given by the table, was not confirmed from the DNA. TRBV21-1 is a documented pseudogene. The CDR3 has 16 amino acids. As DNA, the CDR3 is TGTGCCAGCAGCGCCCCGAACGGAGACAGGGACTATGGCTACACCTTC. Protein sequence: CASSAPNGDRDYGYTF.

This chain uses TRBV10-2 with TRBJ2-3; D may be TRBD2 (6 bases). Trimming pared 6 bases from V and 2 bases from J, leaving 15 bases between. CDR1 and CDR2 from the germline V gene are WSHSY and SAAADI. This CDR3 is built from 15 residues. DNA for the CDR3: TGCGCCAGCAGCAACTTGCGGGACCACACAGATACGCAGTATTTT. This gives the protein CASSNLRDHTDTQYF.

The rearrangement joins TRBV28 to TRBJ2-7; D is unclear. Germline loops: CDR1 MDHEN, CDR2 SYDVKM. V was cut by 5 bases and J by 4 bases, with 15 bases left in between. The CDR3 covers 14 residues. The CDR3 loop is CASSQTLLAYEQYF. The CDR3, as DNA: TGTGCCAGCAGTCAAACCCTGCTGGCTTACGAGCAGTACTTC.